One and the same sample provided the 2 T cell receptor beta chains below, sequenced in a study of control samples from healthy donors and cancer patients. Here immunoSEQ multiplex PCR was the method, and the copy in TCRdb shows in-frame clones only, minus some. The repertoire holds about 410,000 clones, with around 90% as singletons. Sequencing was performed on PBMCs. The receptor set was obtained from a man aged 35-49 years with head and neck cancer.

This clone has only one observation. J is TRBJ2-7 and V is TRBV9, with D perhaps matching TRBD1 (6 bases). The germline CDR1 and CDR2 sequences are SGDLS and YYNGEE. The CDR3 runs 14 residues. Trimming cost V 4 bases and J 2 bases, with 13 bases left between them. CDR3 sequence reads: CASSKQGRAYEQYF. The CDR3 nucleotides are TGTGCCAGCAGCAAGCAGGGGCGGGCCTACGAGCAGTACTTC.

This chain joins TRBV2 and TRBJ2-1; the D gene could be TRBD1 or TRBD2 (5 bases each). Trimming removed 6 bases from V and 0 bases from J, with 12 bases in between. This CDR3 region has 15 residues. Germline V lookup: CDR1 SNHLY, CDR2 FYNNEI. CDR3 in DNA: TGTGCCAGCAGGAGGGACGCGAGCTCCTACAATGAGCAGTTCTTC. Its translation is CASRRDASSYNEQFF.